This is a list of T cell receptor beta chains from one sample in a study of blood T cell repertoires in COVID-19. TCRdb's copy holds only in-frame clones and misses some; the assay was immunoSEQ multiplex PCR. The sample includes over 250,000 clones, about nine tenths seen only once; the top ten take around 2%. Input material: peripheral blood. The receptor source for this set is a man between 50 and 59 years old with acute or convalescent COVID-19. Each CDR3 is given with its conserved first and last residue. Each record gives: D gene, clone size, V gene, J gene, CDR3 protein, CDR3 DNA. A D gene is named only where the DNA matches it firmly. Size is stated for part of the rows, as once, few or many counts, or as a class when the clone is expanded.

D gene: TRBD2; clone size: once; V gene: TRBV19; J gene: TRBJ2-1; CDR3 protein: CASSWASGGNNEQFF; CDR3 DNA: TGTGCCAGTAGTTGGGCTAGCGGGGGAAACAATGAGCAGTTCTTC
D gene: NA; clone size: NA; V gene: TRBV12-3/TRBV12-4; J gene: TRBJ1-1; CDR3 protein: CASSSGTEAFF; CDR3 DNA: TGTGCCAGCAGTTCGGGAACTGAAGCTTTCTTT
D gene: NA; clone size: NA; V gene: TRBV19; J gene: TRBJ1-1; CDR3 protein: CASSISGGLSHEAFF; CDR3 DNA: TGTGCCAGTAGTATTTCGGGCGGGTTGAGTCATGAAGCTTTCTTT
D gene: TRBD1; clone size: few; V gene: TRBV30; J gene: TRBJ1-1; CDR3 protein: CAWSGNRGVNTEAFF; CDR3 DNA: TGTGCCTGGAGTGGGAACAGGGGGGTGAACACTGAAGCTTTCTTT
D gene: NA; clone size: once; V gene: TRBV6-1; J gene: TRBJ1-1; CDR3 protein: CASSEAGGDTEAFF; CDR3 DNA: TGTGCCAGCAGTGAAGCGGGGGGAGACACTGAAGCTTTCTTT
D gene: NA; clone size: NA; V gene: TRBV3-1/TRBV3-2; J gene: TRBJ1-1; CDR3 protein: CASRTSRSEAFF; CDR3 DNA: TGTGCCAGCAGAACAAGTCGCTCTGAAGCTTTCTTT
D gene: NA; clone size: NA; V gene: TRBV29-1; J gene: TRBJ1-1; CDR3 protein: CSVQQARGTEAFF; CDR3 DNA: TGCAGCGTTCAACAGGCTCGGGGGACTGAAGCTTTCTTT
D gene: NA; clone size: NA; V gene: TRBV12-3/TRBV12-4; J gene: TRBJ1-1; CDR3 protein: CASSLWGDTEAFF; CDR3 DNA: TGTGCCAGCAGTTTATGGGGGGATACTGAAGCTTTCTTT
D gene: TRBD2; clone size: NA; V gene: TRBV27; J gene: TRBJ2-7; CDR3 protein: CASSPGTSVDEQYF; CDR3 DNA: TGTGCCAGCAGTCCCGGGACTAGCGTCGACGAGCAGTACTTC
D gene: TRBD1; clone size: NA; V gene: TRBV30; J gene: TRBJ1-6; CDR3 protein: CAWDRVRSNSPLHF; CDR3 DNA: TGTGCCTGGGACAGGGTTAGATCTAATTCACCCCTCCACTTT
D gene: TRBD1; clone size: NA; V gene: TRBV27; J gene: TRBJ1-2; CDR3 protein: CASSPWTGIDNYGYTF; CDR3 DNA: TGTGCCAGCAGTCCCTGGACAGGGATCGACAACTATGGCTACACCTTC
D gene: TRBD2; clone size: NA; V gene: TRBV4-1; J gene: TRBJ2-1; CDR3 protein: CASQPGGRNEQFF; CDR3 DNA: TGCGCCAGTCAACCGGGGGGGAGGAATGAGCAGTTCTTC
D gene: TRBD2; clone size: NA; V gene: TRBV27; J gene: TRBJ2-1; CDR3 protein: CASGTSGGGVEQFF; CDR3 DNA: TGTGCCAGCGGGACTAGCGGGGGGGGTGTTGAGCAGTTCTTC
D gene: NA; clone size: NA; V gene: TRBV10-3; J gene: TRBJ1-2; CDR3 protein: CAISGGGGLYGYTF; CDR3 DNA: TGTGCCATCAGTGGGGGGGGTGGCCTCTATGGCTACACCTTC
D gene: TRBD2; clone size: NA; V gene: TRBV4-1; J gene: TRBJ2-3; CDR3 protein: CASSPRTSGGAGRTDTQYF; CDR3 DNA: TGCGCCAGCAGCCCTCGGACTAGCGGGGGGGCCGGGAGAACAGATACGCAGTATTTT
D gene: TRBD2; clone size: NA; V gene: TRBV7-3; J gene: TRBJ2-5; CDR3 protein: CASSLAGGSWETQYF; CDR3 DNA: TGTGCCAGCAGCTTAGCGGGGGGTTCTTGGGAGACCCAGTACTTC
D gene: TRBD2; clone size: NA; V gene: TRBV7-8; J gene: TRBJ2-1; CDR3 protein: CASSRPGRGYNEQFF; CDR3 DNA: TGTGCCAGCAGCCGACCGGGGAGGGGTTACAATGAGCAGTTCTTC
D gene: TRBD2; clone size: NA; V gene: TRBV5-1; J gene: TRBJ2-5; CDR3 protein: CASGLAGDETQYF; CDR3 DNA: TGCGCCAGCGGGCTAGCGGGGGACGAGACCCAGTACTTC
D gene: NA; clone size: NA; V gene: TRBV6-1; J gene: TRBJ1-2; CDR3 protein: CASSENGGTNYGYTF; CDR3 DNA: TGTGCCAGCAGTGAAAACGGCGGAACCAACTATGGCTACACCTTC
D gene: NA; clone size: once; V gene: TRBV7-3; J gene: TRBJ1-1; CDR3 protein: CASSLSGGTNTEAFF; CDR3 DNA: TGTGCCAGCAGCTTAAGCGGGGGGACTAACACTGAAGCTTTCTTT
D gene: TRBD1; clone size: NA; V gene: TRBV4-2; J gene: TRBJ1-1; CDR3 protein: CASSHSDQGVTEAFF; CDR3 DNA: TGTGCCAGCAGCCACAGCGACCAGGGGGTCACTGAAGCTTTCTTT
D gene: TRBD1; clone size: NA; V gene: TRBV2; J gene: TRBJ2-1; CDR3 protein: CASRRQGANRNEQFF; CDR3 DNA: TGTGCCAGCAGGCGACAGGGGGCGAACAGGAATGAGCAGTTCTTC
D gene: TRBD1; clone size: NA; V gene: TRBV4-1; J gene: TRBJ2-5; CDR3 protein: CASSRSGQGLETQYF; CDR3 DNA: TGCGCCAGCAGCCGTTCCGGACAGGGGCTAGAGACCCAGTACTTC